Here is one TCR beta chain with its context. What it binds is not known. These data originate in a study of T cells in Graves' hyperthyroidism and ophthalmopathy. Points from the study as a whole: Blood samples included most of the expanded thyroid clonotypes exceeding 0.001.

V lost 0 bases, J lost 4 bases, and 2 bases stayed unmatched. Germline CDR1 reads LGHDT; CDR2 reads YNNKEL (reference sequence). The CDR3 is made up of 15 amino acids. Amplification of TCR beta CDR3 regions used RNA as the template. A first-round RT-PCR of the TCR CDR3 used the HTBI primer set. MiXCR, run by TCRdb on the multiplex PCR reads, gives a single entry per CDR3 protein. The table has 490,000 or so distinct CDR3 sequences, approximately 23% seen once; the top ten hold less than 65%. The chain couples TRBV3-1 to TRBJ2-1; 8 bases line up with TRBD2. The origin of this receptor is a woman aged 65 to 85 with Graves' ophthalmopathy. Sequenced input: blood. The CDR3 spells CASSQEGTSYNEQFF. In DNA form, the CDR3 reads TGTGCCAGCAGCCAAGAGGGGACTAGTTACAATGAGCAGTTCTTC.